This T cell receptor (beta chain) was sequenced for a study of shared clonotypes between healthy human individuals. Whole-study findings and limits: Naive subsets, compared against memory subsets, generally had larger estimated richness values.

The assay was run at deep level. Only in-frame clones appear in the TCRdb table, and some are missing; sequencing was by immunoSEQ multiplex PCR. The sample has approximately 2,000,000 clones, around 90% seen once; the top ten hold 0.37%. With respect to this clone: Antigen: not known.

The receptor comes from a man aged 18 to 30 in good health. Some clones in this sample may be carry-over from other donors' samples. The sequenced material came from naive CD4+ T cells from PBMCs. The subset denotes: CD45RA+ positively selected.

CDR3 amino acids: CASSYREIRGYTF. CDR3 nucleotides: TGTGCCAGCAGCTACAGGGAGATACGTGGCTACACCTTC. V usage is TRBV7-9 and J usage is TRBJ1-2; the D gene is possibly TRBD1 (6 bases). CDR3 size: 13 residues. Trimming stripped 4 bases from V and 7 bases from J, with 13 bases between. The germline V gene has CDR1 SEHNR and CDR2 FQNEAQ (reference sequence).